The 32 T cell receptor beta chains in this list originate from one sample, sequenced in a study of graft-versus-host responses after intestinal transplantation. Processing released intraepithelial and lamina propria lymphocytes from the graft tissue. The table came from immunoSEQ multiplex PCR; TCRdb's copy has only in-frame clones and leaves some out. Of about 15,000 clones in the sample, approximately 79% were seen once. The sample consisted of ileum tissue, taken roughly 460 days after intestinal transplant. These receptor sequences come from a human patient who received an intestinal transplant, so some T cells may come from the graft donor.

The V and J genes are TRBV6-5 and TRBJ2-7, with unresolved D. CDR3 length equals 11 residues. Trimming pared 6 bases from V and 2 bases from J, leaving 5 bases between. In germline, CDR1 is MNHEY, CDR2 SVGAGI. The CDR3 nucleotides read TGTGCCAGCAGAAAAACCTACGAGCAGTACTTC. It is translated as CASRKTYEQYF.

This chain links TRBV5-6 with TRBJ2-1; 7 bases align to TRBD2. Germline V CDR1 and CDR2: SGHDT, YYEEEE. Trimming took 0 bases from V and 9 from J; bases not matched to a gene: 3. This CDR3 has 13 residues. The CDR3 sequence is CASSLAREGEQFF. The CDR3 DNA is TGTGCCAGCAGCTTGGCTAGGGAGGGTGAGCAGTTCTTC.

The chain is built from TRBV9 and TRBJ2-5; 11 positions agree with TRBD2. The trim removed 0 bases at V and 5 bases at J, leaving 9 bases unmatched. This CDR3 is built from 17 residues. The germline CDR1 and CDR2 sequences are SGDLS and YYNGEE. The CDR3 protein is CASSVGFSSGGMETQYF. DNA of the CDR3: TGTGCCAGCAGCGTAGGTTTCTCTAGCGGGGGGATGGAGACCCAGTACTTC.

This clone occurred a few times. The chain recombines TRBV19 with TRBJ1-4; weak D call: TRBD1 (5 bases). The V and J ends lost 4 bases and 7 bases respectively, with 16 bases between them. CDR3 length: 15 amino acids. Germline loops: CDR1 LNHDA, CDR2 SQIVND (reference sequence). The CDR3 here is CASSKGARDLEKLFF. For the CDR3, the DNA is TGTGCCAGTAGTAAAGGGGCCAGGGACCTTGAAAAACTGTTTTTT.

This clone has a handful of counts. The rearrangement joins TRBV18 to TRBJ1-2; perhaps TRBD1 as D (5 bases). V was trimmed by 3 bases and J by 2 bases, leaving 10 bases between them. Germline CDR1 and CDR2: KGHSH and LQKENI. This CDR3 region has 14 residues. The CDR3 DNA follows: TGTGCCAGCTCACCGTCGGGGACGAACTATGGCTACACCTTC. It encodes CASSPSGTNYGYTF.

The V and J genes are TRBV7-9 and TRBJ1-2, with 12 bases that match TRBD1. Trimming removed 5 bases from V and 7 bases from J; junction bases left unmatched: 8. The CDR3 sequence is 15 residues long. CDR1 is SEHNR and CDR2 is FQNEAQ in the germline V gene (reference sequence). This CDR3 is CASSPSGQGAVGYTF. The CDR3 bases are TGTGCCAGCAGCCCCTCGGGACAGGGGGCGGTTGGCTACACCTTC.

This chain joins TRBV5-1 and TRBJ1-4; a possible D gene is TRBD1 (5 bases). CDR1 SGHRS and CDR2 YFSETQ come from the germline V gene. There are 16 residues in the CDR3. Trimming removed 0 bases at V and 0 bases at J, with 9 bases between. The CDR3 sequence is CASSLAVGPTNEKLFF. As DNA, the CDR3 is TGCGCCAGCAGCTTGGCAGTGGGGCCAACTAATGAAAAACTGTTTTTT.

The sample holds one count of this clone. The chain has TRBV5-1 and TRBJ2-2; 8 positions agree with TRBD1. Trimming took 0 bases from V and 5 from J; bases not matched to a gene: 0. Germline loops: CDR1 SGHRS, CDR2 YFSETQ. The CDR3 covers 14 residues. The CDR3 spells CASSLGQGTGELFF. CDR3 coding DNA: TGCGCCAGCAGCTTGGGACAGGGGACCGGGGAGCTGTTTTTT.

This clone was recorded only once. V is TRBV11-2 and J is TRBJ2-7; D is unresolved. There are 16 residues in the CDR3. Germline V gene lookup returns CDR1 SGHAT and CDR2 FQNNGV. V was clipped by 5 bases and J by 0 bases, with 17 bases between them. The CDR3 reads CASSPFGQTYSYEQYF. CDR3 DNA sequence: TGTGCCAGCAGCCCCTTCGGGCAGACGTACTCCTACGAGCAGTACTTC.

This clone showed up just once. The CDR3 DNA is TGTGCCAGCAGCTTAGGGGGGCAGGGAAGGCTGCTCTTTGCTGAAGCTTTCTTT. It codes for CASSLGGQGRLLFAEAFF. The genes are TRBV7-8 and TRBJ1-1; possibly TRBD1 for D (6 bases). Trimming took off 1 base at V and 6 bases at J, with 24 bases between the two ends. The CDR3 is made up of 18 amino acids. Germline V gene lookup returns CDR1 SGHVS and CDR2 FQNEAQ. The whole variable domain, filled in from reference TRBV7-8 and TRBJ1-1, reads GAGVSQSPRYKVAKRGQDVALRCDPISGHVSLFWYQQALGQGPEFLTYFQNEAQLDKSGLPSDRFFAERPEGSVSTLKIQRTQQEDSAVYLCASSLGGQGRLLFAEAFFGQGTRLTVV.

This sequence joins TRBV9 and TRBJ2-4; D is perhaps TRBD1 (6 bases). CDR3 length: 14 amino acids. From germline, CDR1 is SGDLS and CDR2 YYNGEE. V was clipped by 3 bases and J by 10 bases, with 17 bases between them. The CDR3 reads CASSAWDNPVIQYF. The DNA of the CDR3 is TGTGCCAGCAGCGCATGGGACAACCCGGTGATTCAGTACTTC. Full variable domain (missing parts from reference TRBV9 and TRBJ2-4): DSGVTQTPKHLITATGQRVTLRCSPRSGDLSVYWYQQSLDQGLQFLIQYYNGEERAKGNILERFSAQQFPDLHSELNLSSLELGDSALYFCASSAWDNPVIQYFGAGTRLSVL.

CDR3: CASSLAGYPYEQYF. CDR3 DNA: TGCGCCAGCAGCTTGGCCGGGTACCCCTACGAGCAGTACTTC. The chain links TRBV5-1 to TRBJ2-7; D gene unclear. Trimming pared 0 bases from V and 2 bases from J, leaving 9 bases between. The germline CDR1 and CDR2 sequences are SGHRS and YFSETQ. This CDR3 has 14 residues.

The CDR3 DNA follows: TGTGCCAGCAGTTTCGGGAGGGAGGCGGCAGATACGCAGTATTTT. Its protein product is CASSFGREAADTQYF. The chain uses TRBV28 and TRBJ2-3, with 8 nucleotides matching TRBD2. With 3 bases clipped from V and 4 bases from J, the junction kept 6 bases outside the gene matches. This CDR3 has 15 amino acids. Germline loops: CDR1 MDHEN, CDR2 SYDVKM.

J is TRBJ1-1 and V is TRBV5-1, with 9 bases lining up with TRBD1. Germline V CDR1 and CDR2: SGHRS, YFSETQ. This CDR3 has 15 amino acids. Trimming cost V 1 base and J 1 base; bases outside gene matches: 2. Here the CDR3 reads CASSLTTGGNTEAFF. In DNA form, the CDR3 reads TGCGCCAGCAGCTTGACGACAGGGGGGAACACTGAAGCTTTCTTT.

The rearrangement joins TRBV5-1 to TRBJ2-6; the match to TRBD1 covers 7 bases. V lost 4 bases, J lost 0 bases, and 16 bases stayed unmatched. CDR1 SGHRS and CDR2 YFSETQ come from the germline V gene. The CDR3 runs to 20 residues. The CDR3 region has the DNA TGCGCCAGCAGCCCTACATCCAGGGGGAGCGGTCTCTCTGGGGCCAACGTCCTGACTTTC. It codes for CASSPTSRGSGLSGANVLTF.

This chain uses TRBV6-6 with TRBJ1-5, with 8 bases lining up with TRBD1. The CDR3 consists of 15 residues. V shed 2 bases and J 2 bases; nucleotides not matched to a gene: 2. The germline gives CDR1 MNHNY, CDR2 SVGAGI (reference sequence). The CDR3 reads CASSYGGQGNQPQHF. The CDR3 region has the DNA TGTGCCAGCAGTTACGGGGGACAGGGCAATCAGCCCCAGCATTTT.

The V call is TRBV4-1, the J call TRBJ1-2; 9 bases agree with TRBD1. J was trimmed by 8 bases and V by 3 bases; bases with no gene match: 10. Germline CDR1 MGHRA, CDR2 YSYEKL. This CDR3 has 15 amino acids. CDR3 sequence (DNA): TGCGCCAGCAGCCACAATACAGGGGGCTTCGGGGGCTACACCTTC. Its translation: CASSHNTGGFGGYTF.

Turning to this clone: The junction departs from germline at one end; a sequencing error may be responsible. This chain uses TRBV7-7 with TRBJ2-1; D not resolved. The CDR3 contains 13 residues. Germline-derived CDR1 and CDR2 are SSHAT and FNYEAQ (reference sequence). CDR3 region: CASSLTARNEQFF. The CDR3 bases are TGTGCTAGCAGCTTGACCGCCAGGAATGAGCAGTTCTTC.

The rearrangement links TRBV4-2 to TRBJ2-1, with 12 bases that match TRBD2. Losses at the gene ends were 4 bases for V and 5 bases for J; bases not matched to a gene: 6. This CDR3 is built from 16 residues. Per germline, CDR1 LGHNA and CDR2 YNFKEQ. The CDR3 sequence is CASSLITSGGNNEQFF. The CDR3 DNA reads as TGTGCCAGCAGCCTCATAACTAGCGGGGGGAACAATGAGCAGTTCTTC.

This chain joins TRBV28 and TRBJ2-7; 9 nucleotides agree with TRBD1. This CDR3 is built from 15 residues. J was trimmed by 3 bases and V by 5 bases; bases with no gene match: 8. CDR1 is MDHEN and CDR2 is SYDVKM in the germline V gene. CDR3 coding DNA: TGTGCCAGCAGTCCCGGGACAGGGATGGTCTACGAGCAGTACTTC. Protein product: CASSPGTGMVYEQYF.

The CDR3 sequence: CATGLGGELFF. The CDR3 bases are TGTGCCACCGGTCTTGGCGGGGAGCTGTTTTTT. The chain is built from TRBV5-4 and TRBJ2-2; no firm D call. This CDR3 is 11 amino acids long. Trimming removed 9 bases from V and 7 bases from J, with 10 bases in between. Germline-derived CDR1 and CDR2 are SGHNT and YYREEE (reference sequence).

The J gene is TRBJ1-2, the V gene TRBV11-1; TRBD1 might be the D (5 bases). The V gene's germline CDR1 is SGHAT and CDR2 FQDESV (reference sequence). This CDR3 has 13 residues. V was shortened by 5 bases and J by 8 bases, with 15 bases between the two germline ends. The CDR3, as DNA: TGTGCCAGCAGCCCCGCCGGGACGGTAGGCTACACCTTC. Its translation is CASSPAGTVGYTF.

With respect to this clone: Other DNA variants within this sample encode the same CDR3. The rearrangement uses TRBV29-1 and TRBJ2-7, with 7 nucleotides matching TRBD1. J was trimmed by 3 bases and V by 5 bases; bases with no gene match: 4. The CDR3 spans 12 residues. CDR1 is SQVTM and CDR2 is ANQGSEA in the germline V gene. The CDR3 here is CSVHQGDYEQYF. CDR3 nucleotides: TGCAGCGTTCATCAGGGGGACTACGAGCAGTACTTC.

The chain has TRBV6-4 and TRBJ2-3; 12 nucleotides line up with TRBD2. V gave up 3 bases and J gave up 4 bases; unmatched junction bases: 2. Germline V CDR1 and CDR2: MRHNA, SNTAGT. CDR3 length: 15 residues. CDR3 amino acids: CASSEGTSGSDTQYF. In DNA form, the CDR3 reads TGTGCCAGCAGTGAAGGGACTAGCGGGTCAGATACGCAGTATTTT.

The chain employs TRBV9 and TRBJ2-7; the D is unclear. Trimming cost V 0 bases and J 1 base, with 8 bases left between them. Germline V gene lookup returns CDR1 SGDLS and CDR2 YYNGEE. The CDR3 length is 14 residues. DNA for the CDR3: TGTGCCAGCAGCGTAGAAGGTAGTTCCTACGAGCAGTACTTC. It yields the protein CASSVEGSSYEQYF.

V and J are TRBV9 and TRBJ2-5; D is unresolved. The J call may be incorrect, as the DNA end agrees better with TRBJ2-7. Germline values: CDR1 SGDLS, CDR2 YYNGEE. The CDR3 is 13 amino acids. For the CDR3, the DNA is TGTGCCAGCAGCCCCCACGGATCCTACGAGCAGTACTTC. This gives the protein CASSPHGSYEQYF.

The rearrangement joins TRBV4-1 to TRBJ2-1; tentative D call: TRBD2 (5 bases). The CDR3 is made up of 16 amino acids. In germline, CDR1 is MGHRA, CDR2 YSYEKL. Between the trimmed V and J ends, which lost 1 base and 8 bases, there was a span of 18 bases. CDR3 in amino acids: CASSQVPAGLRDEQFF. The CDR3 DNA follows: TGCGCCAGCAGCCAAGTCCCCGCGGGCCTTAGGGATGAGCAGTTCTTC.

This clone appeared a few times. The rearrangement joins TRBV6-1 to TRBJ2-7, with TRBD2 as a possible D gene (6 bases). Deletions cut 0 bases from V and 3 bases from J, with 12 bases between. The CDR3 runs to 15 residues. Germline V gene data show CDR1 as MNHNS and CDR2 as SASEGT. This chain's CDR3 is CASSEAHGGDYEQYF. The CDR3 coding sequence is TGTGCCAGCAGTGAAGCGCACGGGGGAGACTACGAGCAGTACTTC.

This clone came up a few times. V and J are TRBV19 and TRBJ1-1; possible D gene TRBD1, 5 bases. This CDR3 has 13 residues. V was pared by 2 bases and J by 4 bases, with 8 bases between. Germline lookup yields CDR1 LNHDA and CDR2 SQIVND (reference sequence). The CDR3 region has the DNA TGTGCCAGTAGTATATGGGGGGGCACTGAAGCTTTCTTT. Translating it yields CASSIWGGTEAFF.

The chain carries TRBV29-1 and TRBJ2-3, with 10 bases identical to TRBD2. The CDR3 contains 16 residues. With V trimmed by 3 bases and J by 1 base, 7 bases remained unmatched. From germline, CDR1 is SQVTM and CDR2 ANQGSEA. DNA of the CDR3: TGCAGCGTTGACCAGCGGGGGGGCCGGGGCACAGATACGCAGTATTTT. Its protein product is CSVDQRGGRGTDTQYF.

The chain links TRBV5-1 to TRBJ2-3; TRBD2 is a possible D gene (5 bases). There are 14 residues in the CDR3. Per the germline V gene, CDR1 is SGHRS and CDR2 is YFSETQ. V lost 0 bases to trimming and J lost 0 bases, with 5 bases between them. The CDR3 DNA sequence: TGCGCCAGCAGCTTGGGGAGGAGCACAGATACGCAGTATTTT. It yields the protein CASSLGRSTDTQYF.

This clone was detected once. The gene calls are TRBV7-9 and TRBJ1-2, with D possibly matching TRBD1 (6 bases). The CDR3 spans 16 residues. V shed 5 bases and J shed 0 bases, with 16 bases lying between them. CDR1 SEHNR and CDR2 FQNEAQ come from the germline V gene (reference sequence). The CDR3 DNA sequence: TGTGCCAGCAGCCCCAGCGGGTGGGACACTAACTATGGCTACACCTTC. Translating it yields CASSPSGWDTNYGYTF.